These 19 T cell receptor beta chains were all obtained from the same sample, sequenced in a study of control samples from healthy donors and cancer patients. TCRdb's copy holds only in-frame clones and misses some; the assay was immunoSEQ multiplex PCR. The table lists over 150,000 clones, approximately 96% of them singletons. Sequencing was done on a sample of blood. These receptors were collected from a woman in her twenties or thirties in good health.

This sequence joins TRBV21-1 and TRBJ1-5; TRBD1, the table's D call, was not compared with the DNA. TRBV21-1 is a pseudogene locus. The CDR3 consists of 15 residues. The DNA for the CDR3 is TGTGCCAGCAGCAACCCCGCAGGGGGCCATCAGCCCCAGCATTTT. This translates into CASSNPAGGHQPQHF.

This chain joins TRBV2 and TRBJ1-4; 11 nucleotides line up with TRBD1. The length of the CDR3 is 16 residues. Per germline, CDR1 SNHLY and CDR2 FYNNEI. With 6 bases clipped from V and 9 bases from J, the junction kept 12 bases outside the gene matches. The CDR3 nucleotides are TGTGCCAGCAGAGGCGAATTCCGGGACAGGGGGAAAAAACTGTTTTTT. Protein product: CASRGEFRDRGKKLFF. The entire variable domain, with the rest obtained from reference TRBV2 and TRBJ1-4, is as follows: EPEVTQTPSHQVTQMGQEVILRCVPISNHLYFYWYRQILGQKVEFLVSFYNNEISEKSEIFDDQFSVERPDGSNFTLKIRSTKLEDSAMYFCASRGEFRDRGKKLFFGSGTQLSVL.

The V gene is TRBV5-6, the J gene TRBJ2-7; 12 nucleotides align to TRBD1. CDR3 length: 15 amino acids. J gave up 7 bases and V 6 bases, and 11 bases lay outside the gene matches. Looked up from germline, CDR1 is SGHDT and CDR2 is YYEEEE. The chain's CDR3 is CASTFWGQGAWEQYF. For the CDR3, the DNA is TGTGCCAGCACCTTCTGGGGACAGGGGGCTTGGGAGCAGTACTTC.

V usage is TRBV5-1 and J usage is TRBJ2-7, with 10 nucleotides matching TRBD1. The CDR3 runs to 14 residues. Germline lookup yields CDR1 SGHRS and CDR2 YFSETQ. V was clipped by 6 bases and J by 2 bases; unmatched bases: 5. CDR3 protein: CASTGTGVPYEQYF. In DNA, the CDR3 is TGCGCCAGCACGGGGACAGGGGTCCCCTACGAGCAGTACTTC.

The rearrangement uses TRBV14 and TRBJ2-2, with D uncertain. CDR1 SGHDN and CDR2 FVKESK come from the germline V gene. The CDR3 runs to 14 residues. Trimming cost V 4 bases and J 1 base, with 7 bases left between them. The CDR3, as DNA: TGTGCCAGCAGCCTATCGGGGAACACCGGGGAGCTGTTTTTT. Translated: CASSLSGNTGELFF.

The chain joins TRBV11-2 to TRBJ1-6, with no clear D. The CDR3 is 16 amino acids. V was cut by 1 base and J by 4 bases, with 11 bases left in between. Per the germline V gene, CDR1 is SGHAT and CDR2 is FQNNGV. CDR3 in amino acids: CASSLVDRGYNSPLHF. Here the CDR3 DNA reads TGTGCCAGCAGCTTAGTTGACCGCGGATATAATTCACCCCTCCACTTT.

The rearrangement joins TRBV4-2 to TRBJ2-2; 10 nucleotides line up with TRBD2. Germline-derived CDR1 and CDR2 are LGHNA and YNFKEQ. The CDR3 has 21 residues. Losses at the gene ends were 4 bases for V and 0 bases for J; bases not matched to a gene: 17. The CDR3 DNA sequence: TGTGCCAGCAGCCCATCGGGGAATCACCTAGCGGGGGCACCGAACACCGGGGAGCTGTTTTTT. Translating gives CASSPSGNHLAGAPNTGELFF.

The chain recombines TRBV12-3 or TRBV12-4 with TRBJ2-1; D is ambiguous. This CDR3 has 13 amino acids. V was pared by 5 bases and J by 12 bases, with 17 bases between. CDR3 sequence reads: CASSVDGPTAQFF. In DNA, the CDR3 is TGTGCCAGCAGTGTGGACGGACCGACGGCGCAGTTCTTC.

The chain carries TRBV6-5 and TRBJ1-1; 7 bases map to TRBD1. V dropped 10 bases and J dropped 4; count of bases not matched to a gene: 6. The CDR3 loop spans 12 amino acids. The germline V gene encodes CDR1 MNHEY and CDR2 SVGAGI. Written as DNA, the CDR3 is TGTGCCACGGACAGGTCGGGCACTGAAGCTTTCTTT. Its protein product is CATDRSGTEAFF.

The gene calls are TRBV29-1 and TRBJ1-1; D is undetermined. There are 12 residues in the CDR3. CDR1 is SQVTM and CDR2 is ANQGSEA in the germline V gene. Trimming left V 6 bases short and J 3 bases short, with 11 bases between. The DNA for the CDR3 is TGCAGCGTATATGGAGGCTACACTGAAGCTTTCTTT. Its translation is CSVYGGYTEAFF.

The V gene is TRBV29-1, the J gene TRBJ2-1; 14 positions match TRBD2. Germline V lookup: CDR1 SQVTM, CDR2 ANQGSEA. The CDR3 runs 14 residues. V shed 6 bases, J shed 8 bases, and the junction held 6 bases outside the gene matches. The CDR3 DNA is TGCAGCGTGCTTCGGGGACTAGCGGGAGATGAGCAGTTCTTC. Residues: CSVLRGLAGDEQFF.

V usage is TRBV18 and J usage is TRBJ1-1; the D is unclear. Trimming removed 9 bases at V and 0 bases at J, with 11 bases between. The CDR3 spans 13 residues. Germline V gives CDR1 KGHSH, CDR2 LQKENI. CDR3 loop: CASSTALNTEAFF. CDR3 sequence (DNA): TGTGCCAGTTCAACAGCCCTGAACACTGAAGCTTTCTTT.

The gene calls are TRBV2 and TRBJ1-4, with D tentatively TRBD1 (6 bases). This CDR3 spans 16 amino acids. V was pared by 6 bases and J by 8 bases, with 22 bases between. Germline CDR1 reads SNHLY; CDR2 reads FYNNEI. CDR3 in DNA: TGTGCCAGCAGGGGCGTGGCTTTGGGGGCTGGAGAAAAACTGTTTTTT. This codes for CASRGVALGAGEKLFF.

The CDR3 sequence: CASSEYTEGYEQYF. CDR3 DNA: TGTGCCAGCAGTGAATATACAGAAGGCTACGAGCAGTACTTC. V and J are TRBV6-1 and TRBJ2-7; D unresolved. CDR1 is MNHNS and CDR2 is SASEGT in the germline V gene. Trimming took off 2 bases at V and 3 bases at J, with 11 bases between the two ends. This CDR3 spans 14 amino acids.

The chain carries TRBV3-1 (or the pseudogene TRBV3-2) and TRBJ2-7, with 8 bases identical to TRBD2. Per germline, CDR1 LGHDT and CDR2 YNNKEL (reference sequence). The CDR3 runs to 17 residues. The V and J ends lost 2 bases and 0 bases, in that order; junction bases with no gene match: 9. For the CDR3, the DNA is TGTGCCAGCAGCCAAAGTAGGTGGAGCGGGAGCTCCTACGAGCAGTACTTC. As protein: CASSQSRWSGSSYEQYF.

The chain joins TRBV4-1 to TRBJ1-4, with 8 bases lining up with TRBD1. Germline V gene sequence: CDR1 MGHRA, CDR2 YSYEKL. With 6 bases clipped from V and 2 bases from J, the junction kept 8 bases outside the gene matches. The CDR3 sequence is 16 residues long. The CDR3 region is CASSRGGQGTNEKLFF. CDR3 in DNA: TGCGCCAGCAGTCGCGGCGGACAGGGCACTAATGAAAAACTGTTTTTT.

This chain uses TRBV27 with TRBJ2-1; maybe TRBD2 (5 bases). Trimming cost V 0 bases and J 7 bases, with 10 bases left between them. The CDR3 length is 14 residues. Germline V gene lookup returns CDR1 MNHEY and CDR2 SMNVEV (reference sequence). CDR3 in DNA: TGTGCCAGCAGTTTATCCGCGGGTAGAAATGAGCAGTTCTTC. Translating gives CASSLSAGRNEQFF.

The chain recombines TRBV10-3 with TRBJ2-1; 8 bases fit TRBD2. The J segment lost 0 bases and the V segment lost 3 bases, leaving 7 bases of the junction unmatched. The germline CDR1 and CDR2 sequences are ENHRY and SYGVKD. This CDR3 region has 17 residues. This chain's CDR3 is CAISENKAGVSYNEQFF. The DNA for the CDR3 is TGTGCCATCAGTGAAAACAAAGCGGGAGTCTCCTACAATGAGCAGTTCTTC.

This clone appeared once. At one end the junction does not follow the germline gene, possibly because of a read error. This chain connects TRBV7-7 to TRBJ2-1; 7 positions agree with TRBD1. Germline V gene data show CDR1 as SSHAT and CDR2 as FNYEAQ (reference sequence). This CDR3 comprises 15 residues. In DNA, the CDR3 is TGTGCTAGCAGCTCCCGGGACAGACCAAACAATGAGCAGTTCTTC. Its protein product is CASSSRDRPNNEQFF.